Shown below are 19 T cell receptor beta chains from a single sample sequenced in a study of cytomegalovirus exposure and HLA in healthy donors. The PCR employed 60 Vbeta primers together with 13 Jbeta primers. TCRdb keeps only in-frame clones here, not all; method: immunoSEQ multiplex PCR. The table includes around 99,000 clones, roughly 67% detected once. The sample was PBMCs. The receptors here all came from a middle-aged man in good health and CMV-seronegative.

This chain joins TRBV7-2 and TRBJ2-7; 7 bases are a match to TRBD2. Germline V gene data show CDR1 as SGHTA and CDR2 as FQGNSA. This CDR3 is 12 amino acids long. J gave up 2 bases and V 5 bases, and 0 bases lay outside the gene matches. The CDR3 protein is CASSGTTYEQYF. CDR3 DNA: TGTGCCAGCAGCGGGACTACCTACGAGCAGTACTTC.

The genes are TRBV4-1 and TRBJ2-7, with a tentative D call TRBD1 (6 bases). The V end lost 0 bases, the J end lost 6 bases, and 12 bases lay between the germline ends. The germline gives CDR1 MGHRA, CDR2 YSYEKL. This CDR3 region has 14 residues. Written as DNA, the CDR3 is TGCGCCAGCAGCCAAGAGACAGGCGTCGGCGAGCAGTACTTC. It translates to CASSQETGVGEQYF.

CDR3 amino acids: CASSPDRGTFGNTIYF. CDR3 bases: TGTGCCAGCTCACCTGACCGCGGCACATTTGGAAACACCATATATTTT. This chain joins TRBV18 and TRBJ1-3; D call uncertain. The CDR3 contains 16 residues. V gave up 3 bases and J gave up 3 bases, with 15 bases separating them. Germline V gene sequence: CDR1 KGHSH, CDR2 LQKENI.

The gene calls are TRBV7-9 and TRBJ1-2; 7 nucleotides match TRBD1. J gave up 8 bases and V 5 bases, and 14 bases lay outside the gene matches. This CDR3 is 15 amino acids long. Germline CDR1 SEHNR, CDR2 FQNEAQ (reference sequence). CDR3 in amino acids: CASSGSDRAGAGYTF. In DNA, the CDR3 is TGTGCCAGCAGCGGTAGCGACAGGGCTGGTGCGGGCTACACCTTC.

The chain combines TRBV6-5 with TRBJ2-7; TRBD2 might be the D (5 bases). V lost 6 bases and J 6 bases, leaving 18 bases between the germline ends. CDR3 length equals 14 residues. Germline V lookup: CDR1 MNHEY, CDR2 SVGAGI. The CDR3 is CASRDSSKVGEQYF. CDR3 in DNA: TGTGCCAGCAGGGACTCTAGTAAGGTCGGCGAGCAGTACTTC.

This chain links TRBV5-1 with TRBJ2-5, with D unresolved. The CDR3 spans 14 residues. V was cut by 2 bases and J by 4 bases, with 12 bases left in between. Per the germline V gene, CDR1 is SGHRS and CDR2 is YFSETQ. CDR3 nucleotide sequence: TGCGCCAGCAGCTTTTCCCTCCCAGGAGAGACCCAGTACTTC. Residues: CASSFSLPGETQYF.

This chain links TRBV7-8 with TRBJ2-7; 7 nucleotides line up with TRBD1. The CDR3 contains 14 residues. With 3 bases clipped from V and 2 bases from J, the junction kept 4 bases outside the gene matches. The germline CDR1 and CDR2 sequences are SGHVS and FQNEAQ. CDR3 DNA sequence: TGTGCCAGCAGCTTTTTAGGGGGCACCTACGAGCAGTACTTC. Residues: CASSFLGGTYEQYF.

This clone was detected a few times. The chain recombines TRBV28 with TRBJ1-2; TRBD1 matches at 8 bases. The V segment lost 2 bases and the J segment 13 bases; nucleotides outside the gene matches: 12. The germline gives CDR1 MDHEN, CDR2 SYDVKM. This CDR3 has 14 residues. The CDR3 region is CASSLMDRETVGTF. The CDR3 nucleotides read TGTGCCAGCAGTTTAATGGACAGGGAGACCGTTGGCACCTTC.

Here the CDR3 DNA reads TGCGCCAGCAGCCAAGGGGCTCGGGGTGATAATTCACCCCTCCACTTT. It encodes CASSQGARGDNSPLHF. The chain combines TRBV4-3 with TRBJ1-6; unclear D gene. V was trimmed by 1 base and J by 5 bases, leaving 12 bases between them. This CDR3 is 16 amino acids long. The germline V gene has CDR1 LGHNA and CDR2 YSLEER.

CDR3 DNA: TGTGCCAGCAGTTTTCTTCCCGGGACAGGGGATGAAAAACTGTTTTTT. Protein: CASSFLPGTGDEKLFF. The chain carries TRBV6-5 and TRBJ1-4, with 10 bases fitting TRBD1. This CDR3 contains 16 residues. Germline CDR1 and CDR2: MNHEY and SVGAGI. Germline trimming cut 4 bases from V and 6 bases from J; bases unmatched to any gene: 8.

J is TRBJ2-2 and V is TRBV7-8; D remains unclear. V lost 8 bases and J lost 0, with 10 bases in between. Germline V gives CDR1 SGHVS, CDR2 FQNEAQ. CDR3 length: 14 amino acids. CDR3 in amino acids: CASRPRANTGELFF. DNA for the CDR3: TGTGCCAGCCGCCCCCGGGCGAACACCGGGGAGCTGTTTTTT. The full variable domain, its missing parts supplied by reference TRBV7-8 and TRBJ2-2, is GAGVSQSPRYKVAKRGQDVALRCDPISGHVSLFWYQQALGQGPEFLTYFQNEAQLDKSGLPSDRFFAERPEGSVSTLKIQRTQQEDSAVYLCASRPRANTGELFFGEGSRLTVL.

The chain is built from TRBV29-1 and TRBJ2-7; D is unclear. Germline CDR1 is SQVTM and CDR2 is ANQGSEA. This CDR3 comprises 14 residues. Between the trimmed V and J ends, which lost 0 bases and 2 bases, there was a span of 11 bases. The CDR3 coding sequence is TGCAGCGTTGAAGATAGGAGTGGTGCCTACGAGCAGTACTTC. It encodes CSVEDRSGAYEQYF.

This clone was picked up a small number of times. The junction departs from germline at one end; a sequencing error may be responsible. J is TRBJ2-7 and V is TRBV28; 9 nucleotides align to TRBD1. The CDR3 is 10 residues long. Germline-derived CDR1 and CDR2 are MDHEN and SYDVKM. CDR3 bases: TGTGCCAGCAGGACCGGGACAGGGACCTTC. Residues: CASRTGTGTF. The full variable domain, in which reference TRBV28 and TRBJ2-7 provide the parts outside the CDR3, is DVKVTQSSRYLVKRTGEKVFLECVQDMDHENMFWYRQDPGLGLRLIYFSYDVKMKEKGDIPEGYSVSREKKERFSLILESASTNQTSMYLCASRTGTGTFGPGTRLTVT.

This rearrangement joins TRBV4-1 to TRBJ1-6; tentatively, D is TRBD1 (6 bases). Trimming cost V 1 base and J 0 bases, with 16 bases left between them. This CDR3 is 19 amino acids long. Germline values: CDR1 MGHRA, CDR2 YSYEKL. In DNA, the CDR3 is TGCGCCAGCAGCCAAGCCGGGGGGCTCCTCGGCTCCTATAATTCACCCCTCCACTTT. Protein product: CASSQAGGLLGSYNSPLHF.

V is TRBV4-2 and J is TRBJ1-1; D is undetermined. CDR1 and CDR2 from the germline V gene are LGHNA and YNFKEQ. The CDR3 has 16 amino acids. V was shortened by 1 base and J by 1 base, with 13 bases between the two germline ends. CDR3 sequence: CASSQVSGSRNTEAFF. In nucleotides, the CDR3 is TGTGCCAGCAGCCAAGTTTCAGGTTCCCGGAACACTGAAGCTTTCTTT.

This clone was observed a few times. The sample contains more than one DNA sequence encoding this CDR3. The chain links TRBV6-4 to TRBJ2-2, with D unresolved. The CDR3 is 14 amino acids. Germline lookup yields CDR1 MRHNA and CDR2 SNTAGT. Trimming cost V 0 bases and J 5 bases, with 7 bases left between them. The CDR3 nucleotides read TGTGCCAGCAGTGACTCGAGTGTAACCGGGGAGCTGTTTTTT. Translating it yields CASSDSSVTGELFF.

The chain couples TRBV7-8 to TRBJ1-2; 7 bases fit TRBD1. This CDR3 spans 15 amino acids. J lost 8 bases, V lost 1 base, and 10 bases had no gene match. Per the germline V gene, CDR1 is SGHVS and CDR2 is FQNEAQ. CDR3 sequence reads: CASSLGNRDRGGYTF. The CDR3 region has the DNA TGTGCCAGCAGCTTAGGTAACCGGGACAGAGGCGGCTACACCTTC.

The CDR3 region is CASSSRTSATNEKLFF. The CDR3, as DNA: TGTGCCAGCAGCTCACGAACTTCTGCAACTAATGAAAAACTGTTTTTT. The rearrangement joins TRBV7-9 to TRBJ1-4; D gene unclear. V lost 4 bases to trimming and J lost 0 bases, with 12 bases between them. Germline V gene data show CDR1 as SEHNR and CDR2 as FQNEAQ (reference sequence). The CDR3 consists of 16 residues.

V gene TRBV7-8 combines with J gene TRBJ2-7; 10 bases line up with TRBD2. CDR1 is SGHVS, CDR2 FQNEAQ, per germline. V was pared by 5 bases and J by 0 bases, with 4 bases of the junction left unmatched. The CDR3 sequence is 15 residues long. Here the CDR3 DNA reads TGTGCCAGCAGCACTACTAGCGGGGTCTCCTACGAGCAGTACTTC. Amino acids: CASSTTSGVSYEQYF.